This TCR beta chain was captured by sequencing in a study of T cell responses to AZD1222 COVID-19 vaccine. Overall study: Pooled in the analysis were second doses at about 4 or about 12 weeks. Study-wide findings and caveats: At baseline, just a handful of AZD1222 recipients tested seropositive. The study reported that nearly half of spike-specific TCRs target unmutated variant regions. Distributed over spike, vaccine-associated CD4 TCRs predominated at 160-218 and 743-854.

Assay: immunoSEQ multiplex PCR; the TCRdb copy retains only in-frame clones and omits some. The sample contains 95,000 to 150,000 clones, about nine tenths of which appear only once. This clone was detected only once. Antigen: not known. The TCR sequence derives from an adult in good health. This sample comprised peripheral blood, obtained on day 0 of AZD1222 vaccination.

The CDR3 is CASSLGEKLFF. The CDR3 nucleotides are TGTGCCAGCAGCTTAGGTGAAAAACTGTTTTTT. This chain links TRBV11-2 with TRBJ1-4; D is uncertain. The germline CDR1 and CDR2 sequences are SGHAT and FQNNGV. Trimming stripped 1 base from V and 7 bases from J, with 1 base between. The CDR3 loop spans 11 amino acids.